This T cell receptor beta chain was captured in a study of regulatory T cells in long-lasting Graves disease. Study-level information: Graves' patients who were just diagnosed had used antithyroid drugs for under 3 months.

With iRepertoire HTBI primers and Arm-PCR of CDR3 regions, TCR beta libraries were built. Each CDR3 protein is one row after TCRdb ran MiXCR on the multiplex PCR reads. The repertoire has fewer than 350,000 distinct CDR3 sequences, approximately 20% of them found once; the top ten carry approximately 35%. Time point specified: newly diagnosed GD, antithyroid drugs for less than 3 months. From RNA extracted from PBMCs, the TCR library was made. The sequence came from a female donor with Graves disease. Here the sequenced sample was peripheral blood mononuclear cells (PBMCs), taken at new diagnosis, from a patient treated with antithyroid drugs.

The chain's CDR3 is CASSPLEGAGNTIYF. As DNA, the CDR3 is TGTGCCAGCAGCCCGCTGGAGGGGGCGGGAAACACCATATATTTT. The chain joins TRBV7-2 to TRBJ1-3; 7 nucleotides line up with TRBD1. The V gene's germline CDR1 is SGHTA and CDR2 FQGNSA. The CDR3 extends over 15 amino acids. The V gene end was trimmed by 5 bases and the J gene end by 4 bases; junction bases not matched to a gene: 8. Supplemented by reference TRBV7-2 and TRBJ1-3, the full variable domain reads GAGVSQSPSNKVTEKGKDVELRCDPISGHTALYWYRQSLGQGLEFLIYFQGNSAPDKSGLPSDRFSAERTGGSVSTLTIQRTQQEDSAVYLCASSPLEGAGNTIYFGEGSWLTVV.